This T cell receptor (beta chain) was documented in a study of spatial heterogeneity in lung cancer. Study outcomes and limitations: Tumoral mutation counts were tracked by counts of expanded intratumoral alpha and beta TCRs.

This clonotype came up many times. Its antigen is undetermined. Time point specified: sample taken at primary tumor resection. Untreated early-stage non-small cell lung cancer patients, fewer than 85 in total, were the donors. Unsorted whole RNA from tumor, nontumor lung or frozen PBMC underwent sequencing. The germline V gene encodes CDR1 LGHDT and CDR2 YNNKEL (reference sequence). The V gene lost 4 bases and the J gene lost 5 bases, with 11 bases spanning the gap. The CDR3 has 13 residues. Each CDR3 protein gets one entry after TCRdb re-called the 5' RACE reads with MiXCR. The sample records thousands of distinct CDR3 sequences, roughly 6.3% being singletons.

Specimen: lung tumor tissue, collected at surgery. This chain uses TRBV3-1 with TRBJ1-2; possibly TRBD1 for D (5 bases). This receptor was identified in a male donor with early-stage non-small cell lung cancer. The CDR3 loop reads CASSPPGGYGYTF. The CDR3 DNA sequence: TGTGCCAGCAGCCCCCCGGGGGGGTATGGCTACACCTTC.